A selection of T cell receptor beta chains follows, all from one sample in a study of blood T cells in healthy people across ages. TCRdb processed the 5' RACE reads anew with MiXCR; each CDR3 protein has one entry. The table records hundreds of thousands of distinct CDR3 sequences, about three fifths of them present only once. Sequenced sample: blood. The receptor source for this set is a man aged 30 to 39 in good health. The CDR3 runs from the conserved cysteine through the conserved F or W. The D gene is left open where the match is weak. Some rows mark clone size as missing; the rest say once, few, many or name a class of expanded clone.

d_call j_call clone_size v_call cdr3_aa cdr3_nt
- TRBJ2-7 - TRBV29-1 CSVVPGTGNEQYF TGCAGCGTTGTCCCAGGGACGGGTAACGAGCAGTACTTC
- TRBJ2-5 - TRBV4-1 CASSQEGADQETQYF TGCGCCAGCAGCCAAGAAGGGGCTGATCAAGAGACCCAGTACTTC
TRBD2 TRBJ2-3 - TRBV5-1 CASSLTGGAQDTQYF TGCGCCAGCAGCTTAACCGGGGGGGCCCAAGATACGCAGTATTTT
- TRBJ2-3 - TRBV14 CASSQLGSGIHTDTQYF TGTGCCAGCAGCCAGCTCGGTAGCGGAATCCACACAGATACGCAGTATTTT
- TRBJ2-4 - TRBV19 CASSISLGREKNIQYF TGTGCCAGTAGTATATCCTTGGGCAGGGAAAAGAACATTCAGTACTTC
TRBD2 TRBJ2-7 many TRBV20-1 CSASGGKASGRRGYEQYF TGCAGTGCTAGTGGGGGAAAGGCTAGCGGGAGGAGAGGCTACGAGCAGTACTTC
- TRBJ2-7 - TRBV2 CASSDRQGTYEQYF TGTGCCAGCAGTGATCGGCAAGGAACCTACGAGCAGTACTTC
- TRBJ2-1 - TRBV2 CASGSNPFDEQFF TGTGCCAGCGGGAGCAACCCGTTTGATGAGCAGTTCTTC
TRBD2 TRBJ2-7 - TRBV3-1 CASSQGALAGVYEQYF TGTGCCAGCAGCCAGGGAGCTCTAGCGGGTGTATACGAGCAGTACTTC
- TRBJ2-1 - TRBV6-5 CASSYVDIQTRWSYNEQFF TGTGCCAGCAGTTACGTTGATATCCAGACGAGATGGTCCTACAATGAGCAGTTCTTC
TRBD1 TRBJ2-7 - TRBV6-2/TRBV6-3 CASRGTGEIYEQYF TGTGCCAGCAGGGGGACAGGAGAAATCTACGAGCAGTACTTC
TRBD2 TRBJ2-3 - TRBV4-3 CASSLQPPGTSDPGPRDTQYF TGCGCCAGCAGCTTACAACCCCCCGGGACTAGCGATCCAGGTCCTAGGGATACGCAGTATTTT
- TRBJ1-2 - TRBV6-5 CASRPTGIRGGYTF TGTGCCAGCAGGCCTACAGGGATAAGAGGTGGCTACACCTTC
- TRBJ2-7 once TRBV7-6 CASSLERDGLDEQYF TGTGCCAGCAGCTTAGAACGGGACGGACTGGACGAGCAGTACTTC
- TRBJ2-7 few TRBV7-9 CASTQSWEQYF TGTGCCAGCACCCAAAGCTGGGAGCAGTACTTC
- TRBJ1-1 - TRBV5-1 CASSLERTNTEAFF TGCGCCAGCAGCTTGGAACGAACGAACACTGAAGCTTTCTTT
- TRBJ1-2 few TRBV7-2 CASSLGRDYTF TGTGCCAGCAGCTTAGGGAGGGACTACACCTTC
- TRBJ1-1 - TRBV4-2 CASSQVDDGGDTEAFF TGTGCCAGCAGCCAAGTAGACGACGGGGGGGACACTGAAGCTTTCTTT
TRBD2 TRBJ2-7 few TRBV20-1 CSASTLAGATVYSYEQYF TGCAGTGCTAGTACGCTAGCGGGAGCCACTGTATATTCCTACGAGCAGTACTTC
TRBD2 TRBJ2-3 - TRBV20-1 CSARTSEVTDTQYF TGCAGTGCTAGAACTAGCGAGGTCACAGATACGCAGTATTTT
- TRBJ2-6 - TRBV15 CATSSGDNSGANVLTF TGTGCCACCAGTTCCGGGGACAACTCTGGGGCCAACGTCCTGACTTTC
- TRBJ2-1 - TRBV7-2 CASSDQGYEQFF TGTGCCAGCAGCGACCAGGGTTATGAGCAGTTCTTC
TRBD2 TRBJ2-7 - TRBV6-5 CASRAGVDYEQYF TGTGCCAGCCGAGCGGGGGTCGACTACGAGCAGTACTTC
- TRBJ2-7 - TRBV14 CASSQRLFPYEQYF TGTGCCAGCAGCCAAAGACTATTTCCCTACGAGCAGTACTTC
TRBD1 TRBJ1-2 - TRBV7-9 CASSAQGAFYGYTF TGTGCCAGCAGCGCACAGGGGGCCTTCTATGGCTACACCTTC
TRBD2 TRBJ2-3 - TRBV7-9 CASSPLAGGLTDTQYF TGTGCCAGCAGCCCACTAGCGGGGGGTCTCACAGATACGCAGTATTTT
- TRBJ1-2 few TRBV28 CASMGDYGYTF TGTGCCAGCATGGGTGACTATGGCTACACCTTC
- TRBJ2-1 few TRBV20-1 CGGANYNEQFF TGCGGCGGGGCTAATTACAATGAGCAGTTCTTC
TRBD1 TRBJ1-5 - TRBV7-6 CASSLNRGDNQPQHF TGTGCCAGCAGCTTAAACAGGGGGGATAATCAGCCCCAGCATTTT
- TRBJ1-2 - TRBV10-3 CAIKLANYGYTF TGTGCCATCAAGCTAGCTAACTATGGCTACACCTTC
- TRBJ2-1 - TRBV11-3 CASSPGPGGEQFF TGTGCCAGCAGCCCGGGACCGGGTGGAGAGCAGTTCTTC
- TRBJ2-3 few TRBV7-2 CASSLALGHRDTQYF TGTGCCAGCAGCTTAGCCTTGGGACATCGTGATACGCAGTATTTT
- TRBJ2-7 - TRBV21-1 CASSKDSTSYEQYF TGTGCCAGCAGCAAAGATTCTACCTCCTACGAGCAGTACTTC